The 20 T cell receptor beta chains reported below all come from one sample, sequenced in a study of CD4 and CD8 cells across lung adenocarcinoma regions. TCRdb used MiXCR to reprocess the PCR reads, holding one entry per CDR3 protein. This sample carries under 25,000 distinct CDR3 sequences, roughly 50% of them seen once, and the ten largest clones take under 35%. The sequenced material came from CD8+ T cells from the center of a lung tumor. Receptor source: a female donor with lung adenocarcinoma. The CD4 and CD8 labels of this study may be unreliable.

The sample holds many counts of this clonotype. The rearrangement uses TRBV12-3 or TRBV12-4 and TRBJ2-1; 7 bases are a match to TRBD2. V shed 4 bases, J shed 2 bases, and the junction held 8 bases outside the gene matches. The CDR3 consists of 16 residues. CDR3 residues: CASSYKAGPPYNEQFF. The CDR3 nucleotides read TGTGCCAGCAGTTATAAAGCGGGGCCGCCCTACAATGAGCAGTTCTTC.

Comments on this clonotype: A read error may produce the germline difference seen at one junction end. This chain connects TRBV7-2 to TRBJ2-1; D may match TRBD1 or TRBD2 (5 bases each). Germline V lookup: CDR1 SGHTA, CDR2 FQGNSA. CDR3 length: 13 residues. CDR3 in amino acids: CASRSRGDNEQLF. CDR3 nucleotide sequence: TGTGCCAGCAGGTCTAGGGGAGACAATGAGCAGCTCTTC.

The CDR3 sequence: CASRKAGGPGNEQFF. DNA of the CDR3: TGTGCCAGCCGAAAAGCGGGAGGGCCGGGAAATGAGCAGTTCTTC. The genes are TRBV6-1 and TRBJ2-1; TRBD2 aligns across 10 bases. Losses at the gene ends were 8 bases for V and 7 bases for J; bases not matched to a gene: 11. The CDR3 length is 15 residues. Germline assignment: CDR1 MNHNS and CDR2 SASEGT.

The chain has TRBV27 and TRBJ1-2; tentatively, D is TRBD1 (5 bases). Germline CDR1 and CDR2: MNHEY and SMNVEV (reference sequence). The CDR3 totals 13 residues. Trimming removed 5 bases from V and 3 bases from J, with 10 bases in between. Written as DNA, the CDR3 is TGTGCCAGCAGTCCAGGGCTCGACTATGGCTACACCTTC. Translation gives CASSPGLDYGYTF.

This CDR3 is CASRTGRRQVETQYF. In DNA form, the CDR3 reads TGTGCCAGCAGGACGGGACGGAGGCAGGTAGAGACCCAGTACTTC. The chain is built from TRBV6-1 and TRBJ2-1, with D tentatively TRBD1 or TRBD2 (5 bases each). The J call is uncertain, as TRBJ2-5 better fits the DNA end. CDR1 MNHNS and CDR2 SASEGT come from the germline V gene. The CDR3 runs to 15 residues.

The chain combines TRBV6-1 with TRBJ2-1; D uncertain. The V end was cut by 6 bases, the J end by 8 bases, with 14 bases between. CDR1 is MNHNS and CDR2 is SASEGT in the germline V gene. The CDR3 runs 13 residues. The CDR3 sequence is CASSAQRRDEQFF. The CDR3 bases are TGTGCCAGCAGCGCCCAGAGAAGGGATGAGCAGTTCTTC.

This clonotype was seen more than once but under ten times. V usage is TRBV23-1 and J usage is TRBJ2-1; D may correspond to TRBD1 or TRBD2 (5 bases each). The end of the DNA is better explained by TRBJ2-7, so the J call may be wrong. TRBV23-1 is an ORF; its function is uncertain. The CDR3 covers 17 residues. The CDR3 DNA sequence: TGCGCCAGCAGTCACCCGCTGTCCGGGACCTGCTCCTACGAGCAGTACGTC. Residues: CASSHPLSGTCSYEQYV.

To note about this clonotype: One end of the junction does not line up with germline, which may come from a read error. The chain combines TRBV9 with TRBJ2-3, with D possibly being TRBD2 (5 bases). The DNA end lines up better with TRBJ2-4; the J call may be wrong. This CDR3 is 13 amino acids long. Germline-derived CDR1 and CDR2 are SGDLS and YYNGEE. The CDR3 DNA sequence: TGCGTCTGCGGGCTAGGAGCCAAAAATATTCAGTACTTC. Translation: CVCGLGAKNIQYF.

This clonotype was counted ten times or more. The chain joins TRBV14 to TRBJ2-6; weak D call: TRBD2 (5 bases). The V gene's germline CDR1 is SGHDN and CDR2 FVKESK. V was clipped by 4 bases and J by 0 bases, with 10 bases between them. The CDR3 has 16 amino acids. CDR3 sequence (DNA): TGTGCCAGCAGCCTTGGCGGGTACTCTGGGGCCAACGTCCTGACTTTC. It codes for CASSLGGYSGANVLTF.

The genes are TRBV10-2 and TRBJ2-5; D is possibly TRBD1 (5 bases). Between the trimmed V and J ends, which lost 6 bases and 4 bases, there was a span of 15 bases. Germline V CDR1 and CDR2: WSHSY, SAAADI. This CDR3 has 14 residues. The CDR3 protein is CASRGYGGAETQYF. In DNA form, the CDR3 reads TGCGCCAGCAGGGGATACGGTGGGGCAGAGACCCAGTACTTC.

This sequence joins TRBV6-1 and TRBJ2-5; possible D gene TRBD2, 5 bases. Trimming shortened V by 1 base and J by 10 bases, and 16 bases separated the two germline ends. There are 14 residues in the CDR3. The germline V gene encodes CDR1 MNHNS and CDR2 SASEGT. CDR3 nucleotides: TGTGCCAGCAGTGAAGGTTGGCGGACTGATGTCCAGTACTTC. Its protein is CASSEGWRTDVQYF.

This chain joins TRBV6-2 or TRBV6-3 and TRBJ2-5; D is uncertain. Trimming cost V 2 bases and J 11 bases, with 18 bases left between them. From germline, CDR1 is MNHEY and CDR2 SVGEGT. This CDR3 contains 14 residues. DNA of the CDR3: TGTGCCAGCAGTTACGTAGGCTCCAACCAGGCGCAGTACTTC. Translated: CASSYVGSNQAQYF.

This clonotype was counted many times. In DNA, the CDR3 is TGCAGTGCCCCGCGGTGGGACACTCTAGAGGACATGGGCATTCAGTACTTC. Amino acid sequence: CSAPRWDTLEDMGIQYF. The chain combines TRBV20-1 with TRBJ2-4; a possible D gene is TRBD1 (6 bases). CDR3 length: 17 amino acids. Trimming took 6 bases from V and 9 from J, leaving 30 bases between them. Germline assignment: CDR1 DFQATT and CDR2 SNEGSKA (reference sequence).

V and J are TRBV6-1 and TRBJ2-1, with 12 bases aligning to TRBD2. This CDR3 spans 15 amino acids. V was pared by 7 bases and J by 6 bases, with 7 bases of the junction left unmatched. In germline, CDR1 is MNHNS, CDR2 SASEGT. CDR3 nucleotide sequence: TGTGCCAGCATCGCCGGGACTAGCGGGCCCAATGAGCAGTTCTTC. Translation gives CASIAGTSGPNEQFF.

This clonotype has a handful of counts. V is TRBV10-3 and J is TRBJ2-5; the match to TRBD1 covers 8 bases. This CDR3 comprises 12 residues. Germline values: CDR1 ENHRY, CDR2 SYGVKD. V was pared by 9 bases and J by 5 bases, with 5 bases of the junction left unmatched. CDR3 DNA sequence: TGTGCCATAGCAGGGGGCGAGGAGACCCAGTACTTC. It specifies CAIAGGEETQYF.

This clonotype showed up just a few times. The chain recombines TRBV10-1 with TRBJ2-1; no clear D gene. Deletions cut 6 bases from V and 10 bases from J, with 13 bases between. Germline V gene lookup returns CDR1 WNHNN and CDR2 SYGVQD (reference sequence). This CDR3 has 12 amino acids. In DNA, the CDR3 is TGCGCCAGCAGCCTCGGTGGTGGAGAGCAGTTCTTC. Translated: CASSLGGGEQFF.

This clonotype was counted a few times. V gene TRBV5-1 combines with J gene TRBJ2-1, with D hard to call. This CDR3 has 14 amino acids. V dropped 4 bases and J dropped 13 bases, with 21 bases sitting between them. In germline, CDR1 is SGHRS, CDR2 YFSETQ. CDR3 nucleotides: TGCGCCAGCAGCGAAAATCCGGTTCAAGAGACCCAGTTCTTC. This gives the protein CASSENPVQETQFF.

A remark on this clonotype: The junction differs from germline at one of its ends, possibly a read error. This chain links TRBV10-1 with TRBJ2-3; unclear D gene. The CDR3 is made up of 14 amino acids. Germline V lookup: CDR1 WNHNN, CDR2 SYGVQD (reference sequence). The CDR3 region is CASRWGCDTDTQYF. The CDR3 nucleotides read TGCGCCAGCAGATGGGGATGTGACACAGATACCCAGTATTTT.

Judged by abundance, this clonotype is medium-sized. The CDR3 region has the DNA TGCGCCAGCAGTGAGAATTACGCAGATGAAGCTTTCTTT. Protein product: CASSENYADEAFF. V and J are TRBV10-1 and TRBJ1-1, with D unclear. The germline V gene has CDR1 WNHNN and CDR2 SYGVQD (reference sequence). Trimming removed 2 bases at V and 7 bases at J, with 11 bases between. The CDR3 spans 13 residues.

V and J are TRBV6-1 and TRBJ1-2, with D perhaps matching TRBD1 (5 bases). CDR1 is MNHNS and CDR2 is SASEGT in the germline V gene. The V gene lost 6 bases and the J gene lost 4 bases, with 21 bases spanning the gap. The CDR3 runs to 16 residues. The CDR3 protein is CASSPPLGDALYGYTF. The CDR3 DNA reads as TGTGCCAGCAGCCCCCCCTTGGGGGACGCACTCTATGGCTACACCTTC.